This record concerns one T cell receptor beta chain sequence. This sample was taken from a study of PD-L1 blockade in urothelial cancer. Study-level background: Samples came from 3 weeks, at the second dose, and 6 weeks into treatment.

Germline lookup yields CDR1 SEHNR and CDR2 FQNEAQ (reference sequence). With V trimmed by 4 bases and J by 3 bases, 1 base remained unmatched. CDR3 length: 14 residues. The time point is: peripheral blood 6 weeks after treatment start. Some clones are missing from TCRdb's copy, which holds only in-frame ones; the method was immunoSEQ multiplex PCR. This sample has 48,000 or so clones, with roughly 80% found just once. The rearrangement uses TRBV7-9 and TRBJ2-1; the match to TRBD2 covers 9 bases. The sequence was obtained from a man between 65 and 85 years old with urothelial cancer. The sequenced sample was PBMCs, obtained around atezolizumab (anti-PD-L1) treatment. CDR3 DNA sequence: TGTGCCAGCAGCTCTAGCGGGATCTACAATGAGCAGTTCTTC. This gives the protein CASSSSGIYNEQFF.